This T cell receptor beta chain came from a study of type 1 and type 2 diabetes patients. Genomic DNA was the PCR template. Multiplex PCR with 30 forward and 13 reverse primers amplified the TCR beta CDR3. TCRdb re-derived calls from the multiplex PCR reads in MiXCR, one entry per CDR3 protein. The sample lists under 300,000 distinct CDR3 sequences; 40% to 50% were seen once. CDR3 size: 14 residues. Germline V gives CDR1 SGHDN, CDR2 FVKESK. Trimming stripped 6 bases from V and 7 bases from J, with 18 bases between. This TCR was sampled from a man aged 18 to 30 with type 2 diabetes. Sequenced material: peripheral blood mononuclear cells (PBMCs). The J gene is TRBJ2-5, the V gene TRBV14; tentative D call: TRBD1 (5 bases). Written as DNA, the CDR3 is TGTGCCAGCAGTTCCGACAGAATCAAGAGGACCCAGTACTTC. As protein: CASSSDRIKRTQYF.